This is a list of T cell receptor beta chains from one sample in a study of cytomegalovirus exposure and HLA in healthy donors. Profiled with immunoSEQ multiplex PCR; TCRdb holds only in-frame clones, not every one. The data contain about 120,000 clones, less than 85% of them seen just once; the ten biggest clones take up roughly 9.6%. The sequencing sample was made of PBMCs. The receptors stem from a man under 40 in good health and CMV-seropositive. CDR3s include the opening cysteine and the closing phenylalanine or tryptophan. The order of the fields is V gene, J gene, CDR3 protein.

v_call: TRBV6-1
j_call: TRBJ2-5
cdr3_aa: CASSNLQGYQETQYF

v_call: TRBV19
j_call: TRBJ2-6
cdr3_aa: CASSTLRGTGAGANVLTF

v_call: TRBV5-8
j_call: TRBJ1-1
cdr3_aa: CASSRPGTSNTEAFF

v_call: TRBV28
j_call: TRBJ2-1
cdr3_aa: CASSGQGASSYNEQFF

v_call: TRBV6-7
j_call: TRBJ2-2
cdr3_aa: CASSYSIEIAGGPNTGELFF

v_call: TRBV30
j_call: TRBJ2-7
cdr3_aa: CAWSLARYEQYF

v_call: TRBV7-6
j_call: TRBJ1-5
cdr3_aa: CASSLGPSGQPQHF

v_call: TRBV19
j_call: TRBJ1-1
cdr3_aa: CASSIRGRLNTEAFF

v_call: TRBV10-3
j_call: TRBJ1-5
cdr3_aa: CASRAGFDNQPQHF

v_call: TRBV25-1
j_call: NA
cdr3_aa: CASSEPDGTGSSYEQYF

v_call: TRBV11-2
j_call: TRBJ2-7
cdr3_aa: CASSSTTRRHYEQYF

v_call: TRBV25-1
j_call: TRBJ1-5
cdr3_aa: CASSEQQGEQPQHF

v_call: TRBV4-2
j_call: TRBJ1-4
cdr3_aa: CASSQGGQGILNEKLFF

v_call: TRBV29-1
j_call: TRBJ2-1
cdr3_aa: CSVIGQINEQFF

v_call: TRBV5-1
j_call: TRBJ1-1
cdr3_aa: CASSLRQANTEAFF

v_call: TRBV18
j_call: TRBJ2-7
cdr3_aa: CASSSERGVVYEQYF

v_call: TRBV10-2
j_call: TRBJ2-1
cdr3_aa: CASSERPSGVRYNEQFF

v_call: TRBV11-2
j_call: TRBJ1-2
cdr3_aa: CASSLEGTDYGYTF

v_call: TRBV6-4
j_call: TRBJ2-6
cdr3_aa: CASSDGLSGANVLTF

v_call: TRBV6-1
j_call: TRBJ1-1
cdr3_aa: CASSRGAVAFF

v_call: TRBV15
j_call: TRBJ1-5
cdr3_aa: CATSSGTGGQPQHF

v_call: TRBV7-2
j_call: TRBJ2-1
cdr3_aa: CASSTDGSSYNEQFF

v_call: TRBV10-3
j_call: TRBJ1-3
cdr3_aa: CAISETPGSGVDTIYF

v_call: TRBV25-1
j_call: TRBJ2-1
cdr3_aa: CASSVQGPDEQFF

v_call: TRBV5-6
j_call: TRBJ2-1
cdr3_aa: CASSHTKTSGGHNEQFF

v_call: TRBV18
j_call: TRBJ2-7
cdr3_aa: CASSPSDRGNYEQYF

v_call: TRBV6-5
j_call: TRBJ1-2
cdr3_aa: CASSPGDGYGYTF

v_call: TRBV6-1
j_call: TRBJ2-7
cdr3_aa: CASSQAGGMSYEQYF

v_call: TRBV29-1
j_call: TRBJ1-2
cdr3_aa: CSVADRGSTKGYGYTF

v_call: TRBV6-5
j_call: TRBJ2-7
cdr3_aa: CASSYKVGRGYEQYF

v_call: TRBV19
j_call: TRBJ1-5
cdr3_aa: CASSIRQSFYQPQHF

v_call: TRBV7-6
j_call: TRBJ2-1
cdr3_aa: CASSELAHEQFF

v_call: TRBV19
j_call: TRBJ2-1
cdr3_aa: CASSIIGIQGQGAEQFF

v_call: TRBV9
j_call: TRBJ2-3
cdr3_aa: CASSVAGGRADTQYF

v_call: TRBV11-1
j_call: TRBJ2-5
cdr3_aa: CASSPRDRVVEQYF

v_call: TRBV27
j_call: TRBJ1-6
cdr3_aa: CASSNRGEGNSPLHF